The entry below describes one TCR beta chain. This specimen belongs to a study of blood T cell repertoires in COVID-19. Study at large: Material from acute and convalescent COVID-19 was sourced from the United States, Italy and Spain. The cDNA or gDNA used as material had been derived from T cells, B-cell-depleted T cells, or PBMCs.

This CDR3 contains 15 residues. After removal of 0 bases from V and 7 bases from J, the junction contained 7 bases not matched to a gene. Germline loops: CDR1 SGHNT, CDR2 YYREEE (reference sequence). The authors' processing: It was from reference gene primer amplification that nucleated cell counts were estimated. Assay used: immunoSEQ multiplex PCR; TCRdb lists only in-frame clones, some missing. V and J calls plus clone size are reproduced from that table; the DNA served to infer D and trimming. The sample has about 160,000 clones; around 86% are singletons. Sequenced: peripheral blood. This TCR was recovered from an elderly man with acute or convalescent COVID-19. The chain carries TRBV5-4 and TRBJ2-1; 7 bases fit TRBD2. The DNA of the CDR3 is TGTGCCAGCAGCTTGGAACTAGCGCAGAAGAATGAGCAGTTCTTC. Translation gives CASSLELAQKNEQFF.